This T cell receptor beta chain was observed in a study of cytomegalovirus exposure and HLA in healthy donors. CDR1 WNHNN and CDR2 SYGVQD come from the germline V gene (reference sequence). Deletions cut 3 bases from V and 2 bases from J, with 14 bases between. The CDR3 extends over 16 amino acids. Primers included in the PCR were 60 Vbeta and 13 Jbeta primers. Libraries were prepared by immunoSEQ multiplex PCR; TCRdb keeps only in-frame clonotypes and omits some of them. The sample consists of over 100,000 clones, around 72% of them appearing once. This clonotype originated in a man over 45 in good health and CMV-seropositive. The sample was PBMCs. The rearrangement joins TRBV10-1 to TRBJ2-1; unclear D gene. In nucleotides, the CDR3 is TGCGCCAGCAGTGACCCCGGAACTAACGCCTACAATGAGCAGTTCTTC. Protein: CASSDPGTNAYNEQFF.